These T cell receptor beta chains were read from a single sample in a study of OX40 agonist ivuxolimab in advanced cancers. Measured with immunoSEQ multiplex PCR; TCRdb has only the in-frame clones, and not every one. Of 60,000 to 75,000 clones in the sample, 91% are singletons; the top ten hold around 1.1%. The specimen was CD4+ or CD8+ T cells sorted from blood, collected in a trial of the OX40 agonist ivuxolimab. These receptors all stem from an adult with an advanced solid tumor such as melanoma, head and neck, liver or kidney cancer. Both conserved end residues are part of each CDR3. Each record gives: clone size, J gene, V gene, D gene, CDR3 protein, CDR3 DNA. A D gene is named only where the DNA matches it firmly. The size of a clone is reported for some rows only, either as once, few or many, or as a class for expanded clones.

>.|TRBJ2-1|TRBV19|.
CASGDSGQFF
TGTGCCAGTGGGGATAGTGGGCAGTTCTTC
>.|TRBJ2-3|TRBV30|.
CAWSGGNRADTQYF
TGTGCCTGGAGTGGGGGAAACAGGGCCGATACGCAGTATTTT
>.|TRBJ2-1|TRBV11-1|TRBD2
CASSLGTSGYNEQFF
TGTGCCAGCAGCTTAGGGACTAGCGGATACAATGAGCAGTTCTTC
>few|TRBJ1-4|TRBV11-2|.
CASSLDVGLPELFF
TGTGCCAGCAGCTTAGACGTAGGGCTCCCAGAACTGTTTTTT
>.|TRBJ2-1|TRBV5-1|TRBD2
CASSFWAGGPNEQFF
TGCGCCAGCAGCTTCTGGGCGGGGGGGCCCAATGAGCAGTTCTTC
>.|TRBJ2-7|TRBV7-6|.
CASSLGWEDEQYF
TGTGCCAGCAGCTTAGGATGGGAAGACGAGCAGTACTTC
>once|TRBJ1-5|TRBV7-9|.
CASGGSGVNQPQHF
TGTGCCAGCGGAGGGTCGGGGGTCAATCAGCCCCAGCATTTT
>.|TRBJ2-7|TRBV7-2|TRBD2
CASSLVSSGNYEQYF
TGTGCCAGCAGCTTAGTTTCGAGCGGGAACTACGAGCAGTACTTC
>once|TRBJ2-7|TRBV11-2|TRBD2
CASSLGTGTSEF
TGTGCCAGCAGCTTAGGGACCGGGACTAGTGAGTTC
>.|TRBJ2-2|TRBV7-3|.
CASSSPGAPGELFF
TGTGCCAGCAGCTCTCCAGGGGCCCCCGGGGAGCTGTTTTTT
>.|TRBJ2-2|TRBV7-7|.
CASSLLETNTGELFF
TGTGCTAGCAGCTTATTAGAGACTAACACCGGGGAGCTGTTTTTT
>.|TRBJ2-5|TRBV7-9|.
CASSRSSNSQETQYF
TGTGCCAGCAGCCGATCGTCTAACTCACAAGAGACCCAGTACTTC
>.|TRBJ2-1|TRBV12-5|TRBD2
CASGLRGEGLYNEQFF
TGTGCTAGTGGTTTGCGGGGGGAGGGCCTTTACAATGAGCAGTTCTTC
>.|TRBJ1-1|TRBV6-1|.
CASSAKGNTEAFF
TGTGCCAGCAGCGCGAAAGGGAACACTGAAGCTTTCTTT
>.|TRBJ2-4|TRBV19|.
CASSIQLGPLGDIQYF
TGTGCCAGTAGTATTCAATTGGGACCCCTAGGGGACATTCAGTACTTC